These T cell receptor beta chains were read from a single sample in a study of blood T cell repertoires in COVID-19. Produced via immunoSEQ multiplex PCR; TCRdb's table is partial and in-frame only. The table includes 340,000 or so clones, about nine tenths detected once. The sample was peripheral blood. The receptors were sampled from a man aged 45 to 65 with active or convalescent COVID-19. CDR3s include the opening cysteine and the closing phenylalanine or tryptophan. The order of the fields is CDR3 length, J gene, D gene, V gene, clone size, CDR3 DNA, CDR3 protein. D genes are given only for firm matches. Clone sizes are given selectively: once, few, many, or a class where the clone is expanded.

length: 15
J: TRBJ2-7
D: TRBD2
V: TRBV7-2
size: .
DNA: TGTGCCAGCAGCTCCGCGCAGCGGGGGGGCTACGAGCAGTACTTC
CDR3: CASSSAQRGGYEQYF

length: 14
J: TRBJ2-7
D: .
V: TRBV21-1
size: .
DNA: TGTGCCAGCAGCCCCAGGCGTAGGCCCCACGAGCAGTACTTC
CDR3: CASSPRRRPHEQYF

length: 16
J: TRBJ2-7
D: TRBD1
V: TRBV9
size: .
DNA: TGTGCCAGCAGCGTAGGAGCCGGGACAGGCTTCGACGAGCAGTACTTC
CDR3: CASSVGAGTGFDEQYF

length: 17
J: TRBJ1-4
D: TRBD1
V: TRBV7-2
size: few
DNA: TGTGCCAGCAGCTTAGTCCTACAGGGGGTTAGTAATGAAAAACTGTTTTTT
CDR3: CASSLVLQGVSNEKLFF

length: 18
J: TRBJ2-5
D: TRBD1
V: TRBV6-2/TRBV6-3
size: .
DNA: TGTGCCAGCAGTTTACCGTGGCAGAACAGGGGGTTCCAAGAGACCCAGTACTTC
CDR3: CASSLPWQNRGFQETQYF

length: 12
J: TRBJ1-2
D: TRBD1
V: TRBV29-1
size: .
DNA: TGCAGCACGCGGACAGGGGCGGACGGCTACACCTTC
CDR3: CSTRTGADGYTF

length: 15
J: TRBJ2-1
D: .
V: TRBV6-2/TRBV6-3
size: .
DNA: TGTGCCAGCAGCCCATATAGTGATCAATACAATGAGCAGTTCTTC
CDR3: CASSPYSDQYNEQFF

length: 15
J: TRBJ1-4
D: TRBD1
V: TRBV5-4
size: .
DNA: TGTGCCAGCAGCTTGGGACAGGGGGCTAATGAAAAACTGTTTTTT
CDR3: CASSLGQGANEKLFF

length: 16
J: TRBJ2-3
D: .
V: TRBV7-2
size: once
DNA: TGTGCCAGCAGCTCCGAGGTCGGTCGATTCACAGATACGCAGTATTTT
CDR3: CASSSEVGRFTDTQYF

length: 13
J: TRBJ1-2
D: .
V: TRBV7-3
size: .
DNA: TGTGCCAGCAGTCTCGACAGAGGTGGTGGCTACACCTTC
CDR3: CASSLDRGGGYTF

length: 17
J: TRBJ1-1
D: TRBD1
V: TRBV6-2/TRBV6-3
size: .
DNA: TGTGCCAGCAGTCTGTTTGGGACAGGGGGCATAGGCACTGAAGCTTTCTTT
CDR3: CASSLFGTGGIGTEAFF

length: 13
J: TRBJ2-4
D: .
V: TRBV5-1
size: .
DNA: TGCGCCAGCAGCTTGAGTCGGGATAGTGTTCAGTACTTC
CDR3: CASSLSRDSVQYF

length: 11
J: TRBJ2-7
D: .
V: TRBV20-1
size: .
DNA: TGCAGTGCTAGGCGTACCTACGAGCAGTACTTC
CDR3: CSARRTYEQYF

length: 14
J: TRBJ2-1
D: TRBD1
V: TRBV29-1
size: few
DNA: TGCAGCGCGGGACAGGGGAGCTCCTACAATGAGCAGTTCTTC
CDR3: CSAGQGSSYNEQFF

length: 15
J: TRBJ2-7
D: TRBD2
V: TRBV5-6
size: .
DNA: TGTGCCAGCAGCTTGGGGACTAGCGACTCCTACGAGCAGTACTTC
CDR3: CASSLGTSDSYEQYF

length: 16
J: TRBJ1-6
D: TRBD1
V: TRBV3-1/TRBV3-2
size: .
DNA: TGTGCCAGCAGCCAAGATCAAGGGACAGGTTATTCACCCCTCCACTTT
CDR3: CASSQDQGTGYSPLHF

length: 16
J: TRBJ1-6
D: TRBD1
V: TRBV5-1
size: .
DNA: TGCGCCAGCAGCTTGGAGGGGGCCGGATATAATTCACCCCTCCACTTT
CDR3: CASSLEGAGYNSPLHF

length: 13
J: TRBJ1-1
D: .
V: TRBV7-9
size: .
DNA: TGTGCCAGCAGCACCGGGACAAACACTGAAGCTTTCTTT
CDR3: CASSTGTNTEAFF

length: 15
J: TRBJ2-3
D: TRBD2
V: TRBV7-9
size: .
DNA: TGTGCCAGCAGCTTAGCGAGCGGGGGGACAGATACGCAGTATTTT
CDR3: CASSLASGGTDTQYF

length: 14
J: TRBJ1-3
D: TRBD1
V: TRBV28
size: few
DNA: TGTGCCAGTTGGACAGGGGATGATGGAAACACCATATATTTT
CDR3: CASWTGDDGNTIYF

length: 16
J: TRBJ2-1
D: TRBD1
V: TRBV24-1
size: .
DNA: TGTGCCACCAGTGACCCCGGACAGGGGGTAATGGAAGAGCAGTTCTTC
CDR3: CATSDPGQGVMEEQFF

length: 16
J: TRBJ1-4
D: TRBD1
V: TRBV6-6
size: .
DNA: TGTGCCAGCAGTTACCCGGGACAGGGGGTAAATGAAAAACTGTTTTTT
CDR3: CASSYPGQGVNEKLFF

length: 16
J: TRBJ1-5
D: .
V: TRBV21-1
size: .
DNA: TGTGCCAGCAGCGGGGGAAATGGGACAGGGATTCAGCCCCAGCATTTT
CDR3: CASSGGNGTGIQPQHF

length: 14
J: TRBJ2-5
D: .
V: TRBV24-1
size: .
DNA: TGTGCCACCAGTGATTCTGAACAGCAAGAGACCCAGTACTTC
CDR3: CATSDSEQQETQYF

length: 14
J: TRBJ1-2
D: .
V: TRBV5-1
size: .
DNA: TGCGCCAGCAGCTTGGACAGGACAGCCTATGGCTACACCTTC
CDR3: CASSLDRTAYGYTF